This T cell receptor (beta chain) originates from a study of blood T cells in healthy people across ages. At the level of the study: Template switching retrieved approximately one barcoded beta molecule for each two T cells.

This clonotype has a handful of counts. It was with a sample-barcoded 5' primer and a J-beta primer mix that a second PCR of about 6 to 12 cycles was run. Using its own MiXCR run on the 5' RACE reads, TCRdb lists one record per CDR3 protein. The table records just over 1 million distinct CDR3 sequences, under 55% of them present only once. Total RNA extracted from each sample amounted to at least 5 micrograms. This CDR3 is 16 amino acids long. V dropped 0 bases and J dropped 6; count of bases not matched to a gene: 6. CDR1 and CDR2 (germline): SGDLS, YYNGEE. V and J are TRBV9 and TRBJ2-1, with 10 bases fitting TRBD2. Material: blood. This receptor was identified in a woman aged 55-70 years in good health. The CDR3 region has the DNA TGTGCCAGCAGCGTAGGGCTAGCGGGAGCATTCAATGAGCAGTTCTTC. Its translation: CASSVGLAGAFNEQFF.